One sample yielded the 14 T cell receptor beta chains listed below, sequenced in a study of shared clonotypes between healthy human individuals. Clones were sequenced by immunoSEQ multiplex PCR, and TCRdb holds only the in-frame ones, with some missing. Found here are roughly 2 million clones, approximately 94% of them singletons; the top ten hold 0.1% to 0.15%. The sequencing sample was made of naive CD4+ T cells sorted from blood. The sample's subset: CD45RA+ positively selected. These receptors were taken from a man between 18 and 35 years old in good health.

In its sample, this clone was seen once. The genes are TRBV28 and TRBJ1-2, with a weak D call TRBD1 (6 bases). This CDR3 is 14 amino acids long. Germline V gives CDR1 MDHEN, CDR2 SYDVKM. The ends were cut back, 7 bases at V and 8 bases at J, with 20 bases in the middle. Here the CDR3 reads CASNLPRGPRGYTF. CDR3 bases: TGTGCCAGCAACCTCCCCCGGGGGCCTCGGGGCTACACCTTC.

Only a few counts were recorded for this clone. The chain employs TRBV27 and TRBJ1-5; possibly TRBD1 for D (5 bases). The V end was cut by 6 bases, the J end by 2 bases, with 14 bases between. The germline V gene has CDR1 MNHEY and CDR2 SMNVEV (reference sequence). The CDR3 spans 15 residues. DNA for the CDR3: TGTGCCAGCAGATCCGGGGGGGGTGGCAATCAGCCCCAGCATTTT. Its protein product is CASRSGGGGNQPQHF.

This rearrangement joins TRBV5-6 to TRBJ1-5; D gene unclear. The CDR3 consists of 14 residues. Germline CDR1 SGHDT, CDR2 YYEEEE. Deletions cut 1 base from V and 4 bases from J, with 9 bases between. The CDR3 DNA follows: TGTGCCAGCAGCTTGCGTGGGGTAAATCAGCCCCAGCATTTT. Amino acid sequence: CASSLRGVNQPQHF.

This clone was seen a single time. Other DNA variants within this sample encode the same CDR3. CDR3 in amino acids: CASSLVPRETQYF. Here the CDR3 DNA reads TGTGCCAGCAGCTTGGTTCCCCGAGAGACCCAGTACTTC. The J gene is TRBJ2-5, the V gene TRBV5-6; D remains ambiguous. Trimming took off 0 bases at V and 4 bases at J, with 7 bases between the two ends. The CDR3 has 13 amino acids. Germline CDR1 and CDR2: SGHDT and YYEEEE.

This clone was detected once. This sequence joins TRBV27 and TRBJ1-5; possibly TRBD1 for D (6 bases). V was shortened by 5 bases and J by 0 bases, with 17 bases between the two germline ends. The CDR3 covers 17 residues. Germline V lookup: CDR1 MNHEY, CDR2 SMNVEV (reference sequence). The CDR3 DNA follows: TGTGCCAGCAGTCCTAGGGGAGGGGGAGATAGCAATCAGCCCCAGCATTTT. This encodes CASSPRGGGDSNQPQHF.

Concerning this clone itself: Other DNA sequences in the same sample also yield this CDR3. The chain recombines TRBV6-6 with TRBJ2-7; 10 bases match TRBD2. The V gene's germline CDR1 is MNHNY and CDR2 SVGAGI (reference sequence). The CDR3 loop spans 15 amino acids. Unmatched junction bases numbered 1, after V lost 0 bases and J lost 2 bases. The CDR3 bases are TGTGCCAGCAGTTACTCCACTAGCGGGACCTACGAGCAGTACTTC. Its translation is CASSYSTSGTYEQYF.

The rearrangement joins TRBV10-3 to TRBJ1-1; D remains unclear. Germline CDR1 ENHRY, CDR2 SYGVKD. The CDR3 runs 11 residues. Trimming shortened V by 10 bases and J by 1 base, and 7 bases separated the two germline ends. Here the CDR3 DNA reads TGTGCCACAGCGGGGAACACTGAAGCTTTCTTT. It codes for CATAGNTEAFF.

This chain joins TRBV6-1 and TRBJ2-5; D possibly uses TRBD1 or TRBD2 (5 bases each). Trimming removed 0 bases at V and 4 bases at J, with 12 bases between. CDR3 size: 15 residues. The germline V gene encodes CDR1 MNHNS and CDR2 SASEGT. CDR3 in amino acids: CASSEAGLAGETQYF. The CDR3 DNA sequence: TGTGCCAGCAGTGAAGCGGGGCTAGCAGGAGAGACCCAGTACTTC.

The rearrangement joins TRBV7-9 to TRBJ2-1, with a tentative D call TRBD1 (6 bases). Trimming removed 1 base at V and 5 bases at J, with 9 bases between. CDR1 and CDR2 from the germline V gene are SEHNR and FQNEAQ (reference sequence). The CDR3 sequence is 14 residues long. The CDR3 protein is CASSLGTANNEQFF. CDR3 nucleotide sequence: TGTGCCAGCAGCTTAGGGACAGCCAACAATGAGCAGTTCTTC. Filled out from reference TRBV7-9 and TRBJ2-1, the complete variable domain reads DTGVSQNPRHKITKRGQNVTFRCDPISEHNRLYWYRQTLGQGPEFLTYFQNEAQLEKSRLLSDRFSAERPKGSFSTLEIQRTEQGDSAMYLCASSLGTANNEQFFGPGTRLTVL.

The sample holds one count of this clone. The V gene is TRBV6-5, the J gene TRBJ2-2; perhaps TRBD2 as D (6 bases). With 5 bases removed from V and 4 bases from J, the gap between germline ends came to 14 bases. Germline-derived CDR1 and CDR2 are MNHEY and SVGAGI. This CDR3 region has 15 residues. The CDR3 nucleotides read TGTGCCAGCAGTCCGGAGGGGTTGGGCACCGGGGAGCTGTTTTTT. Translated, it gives CASSPEGLGTGELFF.

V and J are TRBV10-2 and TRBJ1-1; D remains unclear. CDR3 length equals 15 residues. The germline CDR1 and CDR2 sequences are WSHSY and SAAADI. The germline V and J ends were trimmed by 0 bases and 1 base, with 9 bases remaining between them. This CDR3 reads CASSESKVRNTEAFF. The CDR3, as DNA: TGCGCCAGCAGTGAGTCGAAGGTCCGGAACACTGAAGCTTTCTTT.

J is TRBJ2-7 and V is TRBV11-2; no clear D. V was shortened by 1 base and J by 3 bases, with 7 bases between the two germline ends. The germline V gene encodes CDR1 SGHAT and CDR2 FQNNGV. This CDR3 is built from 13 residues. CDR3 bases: TGTGCCAGCAGCTTAGGGCTGATCTACGAGCAGTACTTC. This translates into CASSLGLIYEQYF.

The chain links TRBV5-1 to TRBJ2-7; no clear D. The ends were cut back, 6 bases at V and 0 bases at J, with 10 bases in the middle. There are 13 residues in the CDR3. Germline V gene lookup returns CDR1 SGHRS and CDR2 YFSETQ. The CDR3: CASTGDFSYEQYF. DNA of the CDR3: TGCGCCAGCACCGGAGACTTCTCCTACGAGCAGTACTTC.

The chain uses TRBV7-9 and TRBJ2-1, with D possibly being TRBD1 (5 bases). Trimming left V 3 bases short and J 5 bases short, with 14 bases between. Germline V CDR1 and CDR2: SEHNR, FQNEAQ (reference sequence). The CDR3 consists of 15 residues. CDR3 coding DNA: TGTGCCAGCAGCTTCAAGGGGCTAACCGACAATGAGCAGTTCTTC. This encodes CASSFKGLTDNEQFF.